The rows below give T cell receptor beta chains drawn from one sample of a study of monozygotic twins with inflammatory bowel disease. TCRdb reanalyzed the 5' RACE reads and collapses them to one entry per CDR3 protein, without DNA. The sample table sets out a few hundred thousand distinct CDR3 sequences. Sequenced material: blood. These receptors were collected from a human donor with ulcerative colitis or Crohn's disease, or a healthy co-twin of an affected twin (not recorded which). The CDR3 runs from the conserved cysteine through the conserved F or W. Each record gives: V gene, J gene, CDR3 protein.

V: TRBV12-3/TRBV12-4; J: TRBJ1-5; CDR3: CASSLVNQPQHF
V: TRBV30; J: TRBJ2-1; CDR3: CAWRDLGGNYNEQFF
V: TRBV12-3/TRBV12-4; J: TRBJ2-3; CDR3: CASTSGTDTQYF
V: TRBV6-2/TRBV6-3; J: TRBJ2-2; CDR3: CASSYPGTSNTGELFF
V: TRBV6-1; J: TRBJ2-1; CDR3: CASSGAVTAYNEQFF
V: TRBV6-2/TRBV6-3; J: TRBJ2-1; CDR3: CASDRDRTYNEQFF
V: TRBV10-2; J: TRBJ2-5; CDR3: CASSDAGRGVETQYF
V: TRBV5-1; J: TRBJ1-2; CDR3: CASRRETDYSF
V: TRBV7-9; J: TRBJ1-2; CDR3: CASSLVAPQGDGYTF
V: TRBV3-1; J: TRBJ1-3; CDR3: CASSQDRIGPGNTIYF
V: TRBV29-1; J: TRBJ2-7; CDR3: CSVQETPAGEQYF
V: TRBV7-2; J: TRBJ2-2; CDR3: CASSLGQGWMWELFF
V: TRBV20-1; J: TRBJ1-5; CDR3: CSARRGTSNQPQHF
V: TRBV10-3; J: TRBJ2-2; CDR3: CAISEARPGDTGELFF
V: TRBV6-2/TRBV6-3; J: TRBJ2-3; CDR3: CASSPRRGRRTDTQYF
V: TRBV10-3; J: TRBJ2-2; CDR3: CAIRAGTRTGELFF
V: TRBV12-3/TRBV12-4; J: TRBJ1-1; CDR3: CASSFRQEYPEAFF
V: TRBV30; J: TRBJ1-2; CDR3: CAWRERGQDYGYTF
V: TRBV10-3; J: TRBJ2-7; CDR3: CAIKGRGAVYEQYF
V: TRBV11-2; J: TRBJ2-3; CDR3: CASSSDWPSGSGEDTQYF
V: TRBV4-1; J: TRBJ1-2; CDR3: CASSPGDRGYTF
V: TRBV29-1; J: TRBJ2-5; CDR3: CSFRAPEETQYF
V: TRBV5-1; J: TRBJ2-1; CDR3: CASSPSTSGGLYNEQFF
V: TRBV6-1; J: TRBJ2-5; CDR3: CASRTGARGVETQYF
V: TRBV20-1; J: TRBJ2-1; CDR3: CSASGDYGAHEQFF
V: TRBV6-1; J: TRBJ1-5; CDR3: CASSADGSNQPQHF
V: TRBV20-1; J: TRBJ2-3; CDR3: CSAQAGSDTQYF
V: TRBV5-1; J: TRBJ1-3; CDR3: CASSLGQTISGNTIYF
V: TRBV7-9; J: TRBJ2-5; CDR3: CASSPPGNGETQYF
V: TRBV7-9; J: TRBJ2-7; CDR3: CASSFSGQGAGEQYF
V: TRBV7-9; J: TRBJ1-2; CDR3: CASSLAGGDFGYGYTF
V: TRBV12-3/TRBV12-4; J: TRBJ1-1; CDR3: CASSAGGVLNTEAFF
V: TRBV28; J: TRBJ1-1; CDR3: CASSRLDRVNTEAFF
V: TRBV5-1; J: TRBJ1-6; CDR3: CASSPRTDGNSPLHF
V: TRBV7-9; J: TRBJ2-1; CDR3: CASSLALAGSSYNEQFF
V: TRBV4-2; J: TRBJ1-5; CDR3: CASSQGDSSNQPQHF
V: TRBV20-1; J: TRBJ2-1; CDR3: CSAHSRSEQFF
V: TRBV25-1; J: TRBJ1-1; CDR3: CASSAGNIGTEAFF
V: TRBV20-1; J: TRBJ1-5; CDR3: CSARLTGYQPQHF
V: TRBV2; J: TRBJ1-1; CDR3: CATSQGEDTEAFF
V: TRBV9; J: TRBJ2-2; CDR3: CASSVVSAGGLDTGELFF
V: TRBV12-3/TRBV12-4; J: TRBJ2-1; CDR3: CASGRDLPYNEQFF
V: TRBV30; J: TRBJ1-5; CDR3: CAWTEPYSNQPQHF
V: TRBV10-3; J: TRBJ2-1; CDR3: CAISGGTSDNEQFF
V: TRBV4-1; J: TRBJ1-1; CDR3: CASSREGADTEAFF
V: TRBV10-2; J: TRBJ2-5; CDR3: CASRISGAETQYF
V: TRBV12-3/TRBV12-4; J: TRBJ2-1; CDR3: CASSGYNNEQFF
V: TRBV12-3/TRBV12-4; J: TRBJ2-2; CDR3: CASSRGGWAGELFF
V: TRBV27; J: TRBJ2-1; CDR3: CASSLLSGRAYNEQFF
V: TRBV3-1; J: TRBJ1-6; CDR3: CASCYTGDNSPLHF
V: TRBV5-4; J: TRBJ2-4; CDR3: CASSIFPGQKNIQYF
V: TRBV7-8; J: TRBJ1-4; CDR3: CASSLAVGEKLFF
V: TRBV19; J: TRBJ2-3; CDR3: CASSIPGFSTDTQYF